This TCR beta chain was sequenced for a study of regulatory T cells in long-lasting Graves disease. Study details: Persistent Graves' disease meant over 5 years of antithyroid drugs with positive TSH receptor antibodies.

Whole-study findings and limits: Persistent disease samples used TRBV28, TRBJ1-2 and TRBJ2-5 preferentially.

Time point denoted: persistent/refractory GD, antithyroid drugs over 5 years with positive TRAb. Following extraction of RNA from PBMCs, that RNA was used to make the TCR library. iRepertoire HTBI primers and Arm-PCR of CDR3 regions built TCR beta libraries. One entry per CDR3 protein results from TCRdb running MiXCR on the multiplex PCR reads. The table has 400,000 to 450,000 distinct CDR3 sequences, around 24% seen once. This clonotype was found many times. Its target is unknown. The germline CDR1 and CDR2 sequences are SNHLY and FYNNEI. Between the trimmed V and J ends, which lost 11 bases and 0 bases, there was a span of 13 bases. The CDR3 length is 13 residues.

The input for sequencing was peripheral blood mononuclear cells (PBMCs), taken when the disease was refractory, from a patient treated with antithyroid drugs. V is TRBV2 and J is TRBJ1-1; a weak D match, TRBD1 (5 bases). The sequence came from a female donor with Graves disease. The CDR3 nucleotides read TGTGCCCGCTCGACAGAGATGAACACTGAAGCTTTCTTT. Translated, it gives CARSTEMNTEAFF.